This entry is about one T cell receptor beta chain. Its target is unknown. These data are taken from a study of shared clonotypes between healthy human individuals. Study background: Ranging from 18 to 49 in age, donors were a couple of women and three men.

Study outcomes and limitations: A small donor pool kept down the genetic and exposure-history diversity that was represented.

A deep-level run was used for the assay. The authors distributed each subset's genomic DNA evenly over several immunoSEQ plates. This table comes from immunoSEQ multiplex PCR, and its TCRdb copy is limited to in-frame clones, with some not included. The sample lists millions of clones, about 95% occurring once. This CDR3 comprises 14 residues. Germline-derived CDR1 and CDR2 are SGHRS and YFSETQ. V dropped 3 bases and J dropped 4 bases, with 13 bases sitting between them. Sequencing used naive CD4+ T cells sorted from blood. The sample's subset: CD45RA+ positively selected. The sequence was collected from a man aged 18 to 30 in good health. The J gene is TRBJ1-2, the V gene TRBV5-1; D possibly corresponds to TRBD1 (6 bases). The CDR3 spells CASSSGEPPYGYTF. The CDR3 DNA reads as TGCGCCAGCAGCTCAGGGGAACCTCCCTATGGCTACACCTTC.